Presented here are 7 T cell receptor beta chains from one specimen sequenced in a study of blood T cells in healthy people across ages. Then a second PCR, running about 6 to 11 cycles, was carried out with a sample-barcoded 5' primer and a J-beta primer mix. One entry per CDR3 protein, called by TCRdb with MiXCR from the 5' RACE reads. The repertoire consists of some 1.8 million distinct CDR3 sequences, with about 39% occurring once and the leading ten covering 23%. Sequences were obtained from blood. The receptors here all came from a human donor in good health.

CDR3 in amino acids: CAIKSGGVSNEQFF. The CDR3 nucleotides read TGTGCCATCAAATCGGGGGGAGTAAGCAATGAGCAGTTCTTC. The J gene is TRBJ2-1, the V gene TRBV10-3; 7 bases are shared with TRBD2. There are 14 residues in the CDR3. CDR1 ENHRY and CDR2 SYGVKD come from the germline V gene. V shed 7 bases, J shed 6 bases, and the junction held 9 bases outside the gene matches.

There are many counts of this clonotype. The rearrangement links TRBV18 to TRBJ2-3, with 11 bases lining up with TRBD2. CDR1 and CDR2 (germline): KGHSH, LQKENI. With 3 bases clipped from V and 6 bases from J, the junction kept 2 bases outside the gene matches. The CDR3 has 14 residues. The chain's CDR3 is CASSPGTSGDTQYF. The DNA for the CDR3 is TGTGCCAGCTCACCGGGGACTAGCGGTGATACGCAGTATTTT.

This clonotype has a handful of counts. V usage is TRBV20-1 and J usage is TRBJ2-7; D is undetermined. CDR1 DFQATT and CDR2 SNEGSKA come from the germline V gene (reference sequence). This CDR3 is 12 amino acids long. Trimming took 2 bases from V and 2 from J, leaving 7 bases between them. CDR3 DNA: TGCAGTGCTAGAAAACCCGCCTACGAGCAGTACTTC. Protein sequence: CSARKPAYEQYF.

J is TRBJ2-3 and V is TRBV10-2; D is undetermined. With 3 bases removed from V and 2 bases from J, the gap between germline ends came to 12 bases. This CDR3 has 15 residues. The germline gives CDR1 WSHSY, CDR2 SAAADI. This CDR3 reads CASSETDLFTDTQYF. The DNA of the CDR3 is TGCGCCAGCAGTGAAACGGACCTGTTCACAGATACGCAGTATTTT.

The V call is TRBV20-1, the J call TRBJ1-1; D remains unclear. The germline V gene encodes CDR1 DFQATT and CDR2 SNEGSKA (reference sequence). Trimming left V 0 bases short and J 3 bases short, with 11 bases between. The length of the CDR3 is 14 residues. The CDR3 DNA reads as TGCAGTGCTAGAGATCATTTATCGTACACTGAAGCTTTCTTT. The encoded protein is CSARDHLSYTEAFF.

This clonotype was seen at least ten times. The rearrangement joins TRBV7-9 to TRBJ2-5, with TRBD1 as a possible D gene (6 bases). This CDR3 is built from 15 residues. Germline CDR1 is SEHNR and CDR2 is FQNEAQ (reference sequence). The V and J ends lost 5 bases and 11 bases respectively, with 24 bases between them. The CDR3 loop is CASSEVQGPRVKQYF. Here the CDR3 DNA reads TGTGCCAGCAGCGAGGTACAGGGACCAAGGGTTAAGCAGTACTTC. The full variable domain, completed using reference TRBV7-9 and TRBJ2-5, is DTGVSQNPRHKITKRGQNVTFRCDPISEHNRLYWYRQTLGQGPEFLTYFQNEAQLEKSRLLSDRFSAERPKGSFSTLEIQRTEQGDSAMYLCASSEVQGPRVKQYFGPGTRLLVL.

The chain links TRBV15 to TRBJ2-1, with D perhaps given as TRBD1 or TRBD2 (5 bases each). The CDR3 is 16 amino acids. The germline CDR1 and CDR2 sequences are LNHNV and YYDKDF (reference sequence). The V end was cut by 0 bases, the J end by 6 bases, with 15 bases between. The DNA of the CDR3 is TGTGCCACCAGCAGAGATCTGGGGACCGTCTTCAATGAGCAGTTCTTC. Its translation is CATSRDLGTVFNEQFF.